A single sample gave rise to the 6 T cell receptor beta chains below, sequenced in a study of human T cells and chemical hapten exposure. Indicated time point: patch test 2, 6 weeks after DPC sensitization. Treatment defined: therapeutic diphenylcyclopropenone sensitization with weekly scalp DPC. TCRdb re-derived calls from the RACE reads in MiXCR, one entry per CDR3 protein. The sample shows some 84,000 distinct CDR3 sequences, more than 9% of them seen only once. Specimen: whole blood, collected in connection with sensitization to the hapten diphenylcyclopropenone (DPC). These receptors were obtained from a woman between 45 and 60 years old with alopecia areata. Some clones in this sample may be carry-over from other donors' samples.

This clonotype has more than one count but fewer than ten. The chain recombines TRBV29-1 with TRBJ2-7, with 12 bases that match TRBD2. V lost 4 bases and J lost 3; bases outside the gene matches: 1. This CDR3 comprises 13 residues. In germline, CDR1 is SQVTM, CDR2 ANQGSEA. In nucleotides, the CDR3 is TGCAGCGTTGCGACTAGCGGGAGCTACGAGCAGTACTTC. Translating it yields CSVATSGSYEQYF.

There are a few counts of this clonotype. J is TRBJ2-7 and V is TRBV27; TRBD2 matches at 9 bases. J gave up 2 bases and V 8 bases, and 25 bases lay outside the gene matches. In germline, CDR1 is MNHEY, CDR2 SMNVEV (reference sequence). The CDR3 consists of 20 residues. The CDR3 sequence: CASGPFLREGSPKPTYEQYF. CDR3 bases: TGTGCCAGCGGCCCCTTCTTGCGGGAGGGCTCCCCGAAGCCAACCTACGAGCAGTACTTC.

This clonotype came up many times. CDR3 in DNA: TGTGCCAGCAGCTCGACTAGCGGGAGCTCCTACAATGAGCAGTTCTTC. Amino acids: CASSSTSGSSYNEQFF. The genes are TRBV7-6 and TRBJ2-1; 12 positions agree with TRBD2. Trimming took 4 bases from V and 0 from J; bases not matched to a gene: 1. The CDR3 covers 16 residues. Germline-derived CDR1 and CDR2 are SGHVS and FNYEAQ.

This clonotype was detected ten times or more. The chain links TRBV20-1 to TRBJ2-7, with 7 positions matching TRBD1. The trim removed 5 bases at V and 4 bases at J, leaving 11 bases unmatched. CDR1 is DFQATT, CDR2 SNEGSKA, per germline (reference sequence). CDR3 length: 14 residues. CDR3 DNA sequence: TGCAGTGCTCCGGACAGGCGGTTTGATTACGAGCAGTACTTC. Its translation: CSAPDRRFDYEQYF.

This clonotype was seen only a few times. V gene TRBV19 combines with J gene TRBJ2-3; D gene unclear. The CDR3 runs to 14 residues. Trimming removed 5 bases from V and 2 bases from J, with 11 bases in between. Germline CDR1 LNHDA, CDR2 SQIVND (reference sequence). The CDR3 protein is CASSLSVYTDTQYF. In nucleotides, the CDR3 is TGTGCCAGTAGTCTCTCAGTCTACACAGATACGCAGTATTTT. Full variable domain (remainder filled in from reference TRBV19 and TRBJ2-3): DGGITQSPKYLFRKEGQNVTLSCEQNLNHDAMYWYRQDPGQGLRLIYYSQIVNDFQKGDIAEGYSVSREKKESFPLTVTSAQKNPTAFYLCASSLSVYTDTQYFGPGTRLTVL.

This chain connects TRBV7-2 to TRBJ2-7; TRBD2 matches at 10 bases. Germline values: CDR1 SGHTA, CDR2 FQGNSA. The CDR3 covers 14 residues. V shed 4 bases and J 6 bases; nucleotides not matched to a gene: 6. CDR3 sequence: CASSSSSGRAEQYF. As DNA, the CDR3 is TGTGCCAGCAGCTCATCTAGCGGGAGAGCCGAGCAGTACTTC.